The rows below give T cell receptor beta chains drawn from one sample of a study of beta chain features in type 1 diabetes. This table comes from immunoSEQ multiplex PCR, and its TCRdb copy is limited to in-frame clones, with some not included. The sample carries tens of thousands of clones, approximately 60% recorded once. The specimen sequenced was Tregs from blood. Source of these receptors: a man aged 30-40 years with type 1 diabetes. Some clones in this sample may be carry-over from other donors' samples. Both conserved end residues are part of each CDR3. D genes are given only for firm matches. Only part of the rows carry a size: once, few, many, or a class if the clone is expanded.

j_call | v_call | d_call | clone_size | cdr3_nt | cdr3_aa
TRBJ1-5 | TRBV6-1 | NA | NA | TGTGCCAGCAGTCCCTACGGTCAGCCCCAGCATTTT | CASSPYGQPQHF
TRBJ2-2 | TRBV10-3 | NA | NA | TGTGCCATCAGTGAGTATGAAGCCGGAGCTTTGAACACCGGGGAGCTGTTTTTT | CAISEYEAGALNTGELFF
TRBJ1-2 | TRBV19 | TRBD1 | NA | TGTGCCAGCGAATTCACAGGGGTAGGTGGCTACACCTTC | CASEFTGVGGYTF
TRBJ1-2 | TRBV29-1 | TRBD1 | NA | TGCAGCGTTATTTTTCCTTGGGACAGGGATAGGGGCTATGGCTACACCTTC | CSVIFPWDRDRGYGYTF
TRBJ1-5 | TRBV18 | NA | NA | TGTGCCAGCTCACCAAGCAGGGAAGATCAGCCCCAGCATTTT | CASSPSREDQPQHF
TRBJ2-3 | TRBV6-1 | NA | few | TGTGCCAGCAGACTCTTCGGGGGAGATACGCAGTATTTT | CASRLFGGDTQYF
TRBJ1-2 | TRBV5-4 | NA | NA | TGTGCCAGCTCCCACCAGCAGGGTCCCACGTATGACTATGGCTACACCTTC | CASSHQQGPTYDYGYTF
TRBJ1-2 | TRBV18 | NA | NA | TGTGCCAGCTCACCCGGCAGGGGAGTAGAGTATGGCTACACCTTC | CASSPGRGVEYGYTF
TRBJ2-7 | TRBV7-3 | NA | NA | TGTGCCAGCCGTAGGGCGGCGGGGAGAACCTACGAGCAGTACTTC | CASRRAAGRTYEQYF
TRBJ1-5 | TRBV29-1 | NA | few | TGCAGCGTGGCACAGGGTTCGGACCAGCCCCAGCATTTT | CSVAQGSDQPQHF
TRBJ2-3 | TRBV5-1 | TRBD1 | NA | TGCGCCAGCAGCAGGGGACAGAGCACAGATACGCAGTATTTT | CASSRGQSTDTQYF
TRBJ2-1 | TRBV6-6 | TRBD2 | NA | TGTGCCAGCCGGGCCCAAAGCGGGGGACAGTTCTTC | CASRAQSGGQFF
TRBJ2-3 | TRBV29-1 | NA | NA | TGCAGCGTTGGGTGGGGCCCCGCTAGCACAGATACGCAGTATTTT | CSVGWGPASTDTQYF
TRBJ2-7 | TRBV5-4 | TRBD2 | NA | TGTGCCAGCAGAGCGGGACTAGCGGAAAACTACGAGCAGTACTTC | CASRAGLAENYEQYF
TRBJ2-5 | TRBV23-1 | NA | NA | TGCGCCAGCACTCCGGAGGGCAATGAGACCCAGTACTTC | CASTPEGNETQYF
TRBJ2-2 | TRBV29-1 | NA | NA | TGCAGCGTTGGTCAAAGGGAGACCGGGGAGCTGTTTTTT | CSVGQRETGELFF
TRBJ1-1 | TRBV6-5 | NA | NA | TGTGCCAGCAGTTACGGAGGACTGTTGAACACTGAAGCTTTCTTT | CASSYGGLLNTEAFF
TRBJ2-1 | TRBV2 | TRBD2 | NA | TGTGCCAGCTGTCGCGGGGGGGACCGGTATGAGCAGTTCTTC | CASCRGGDRYEQFF
TRBJ1-2 | TRBV7-8 | TRBD1 | NA | TGTGCCAGCAGCTTACCCGGGACAGGGACTATCGGCTACACCTTC | CASSLPGTGTIGYTF
TRBJ2-7 | TRBV2 | NA | once | TGTGCCAGCACGTTAGGGGGTAGCCCCTACGAGCAGTACTTC | CASTLGGSPYEQYF
TRBJ2-2 | TRBV6-1 | TRBD2 | NA | TGTGCCAGCAGGACGGGACTAGCTGCCACCGGGGAGCTGTTTTTT | CASRTGLAATGELFF
TRBJ2-5 | TRBV29-1 | NA | NA | TGCAGCGTTGAAAAGGGGGAGACCCAGTACTTC | CSVEKGETQYF
TRBJ2-1 | TRBV7-9 | TRBD1 | NA | TGTGCCACTTGGAGACAGGGATTCTACAATGAGCAGTTCTTC | CATWRQGFYNEQFF
TRBJ1-2 | TRBV6-5 | NA | NA | TGTGCCAGCAGTTCCCTTTGGACAGCACTCTATGGCTACACCTTC | CASSSLWTALYGYTF
TRBJ1-1 | TRBV11-2 | NA | NA | TGTGCCAGCAGCTCCGGCACTGAAGCTTTCTTT | CASSSGTEAFF
TRBJ1-5 | TRBV6-6 | NA | NA | TGTGCCAGCAGTAGCACCTGGGGACTAAGCAATCAGCCCCAGCATTTT | CASSSTWGLSNQPQHF
TRBJ1-5 | TRBV27 | NA | NA | TGTGCCAGCAGTCCTGTACTTACCCCCAGGGAAAGCAATCAGCCCCAGCATTTT | CASSPVLTPRESNQPQHF
TRBJ2-1 | TRBV6-1 | TRBD2 | NA | TGTGCCAGCATGGGGGGGACTAGCGGTTACAATGAGCAGTTCTTC | CASMGGTSGYNEQFF
TRBJ2-1 | TRBV5-4 | TRBD2 | NA | TGTGCCAGCAGCTTTCTAGCGGGGGTTTCCTACAATGAGCAGTTCTTC | CASSFLAGVSYNEQFF
TRBJ1-6 | TRBV10-3 | NA | NA | TGTGCCATCAGTGAGTCGAGAGAGATTGCGACACCCCTCCACTTT | CAISESREIATPLHF
TRBJ1-2 | TRBV9 | NA | once | TGTGCCAGCAGCGTAGAAGGCAGGGGCCATGGCTACACCTTC | CASSVEGRGHGYTF
TRBJ2-1 | TRBV7-9 | NA | few | TGTGCCAGCAGCTTAACGTTCACAGGGCTGTCGATCGATGAGCAGTTCTTC | CASSLTFTGLSIDEQFF
TRBJ1-5 | TRBV7-8 | NA | once | TGTGCCAGCAGCTTCAGTGGTAGCAATCAGCCCCAGCATTTT | CASSFSGSNQPQHF
TRBJ2-3 | TRBV11-2 | NA | NA | TGTGCCAGCAGCTCCACGGGGGGCCCCACGTATACGCAGTATTTT | CASSSTGGPTYTQYF
TRBJ2-5 | TRBV5-4 | TRBD2 | NA | TGTGCCAGCAGCTTCCTCGCGGGGGGCGAGACCCAGTACTTC | CASSFLAGGETQYF
TRBJ2-5 | TRBV7-9 | NA | NA | TGTGCCAGCAGCCCTCTAGGGGCTGGGTGGCGGGAGACCCAGTACTTC | CASSPLGAGWRETQYF
TRBJ2-7 | TRBV7-9 | NA | few | TGTGCCAGCAGCCCCGGAGGGGCAGGCGAGCAGTACTTC | CASSPGGAGEQYF
TRBJ2-7 | TRBV7-2 | TRBD2 | NA | TGTGCCAGCAGCTTAGCGCGGGGGGGGCCCTACGAGCAGTACTTC | CASSLARGGPYEQYF
TRBJ2-5 | TRBV7-9 | NA | NA | TGTGCCAGCAGCTTAGCAGACGGCGCCTGGAGGGCCCAGTACTTC | CASSLADGAWRAQYF
TRBJ2-1 | TRBV6-6 | TRBD1 | NA | TGTGCCAGCAGTAAAGTGGGACAGGGTTTGAACAATGAGCAGTTCTTC | CASSKVGQGLNNEQFF
TRBJ2-7 | TRBV10-2 | TRBD1 | NA | TGCGCCAGCAGTGAGTCCGGGACAGGGTTCTACGAGCAGTACTTC | CASSESGTGFYEQYF
TRBJ2-1 | TRBV19 | TRBD2 | NA | TGTGCCAGTAGTATCCTAGCGGGGGGAACGAGGCAGTTCTTC | CASSILAGGTRQFF
TRBJ1-2 | TRBV5-1 | NA | NA | TGCGCCAGCAGCTTGGCGCCCCGGGGCAGGGGTAACTATGGCTACACCTTC | CASSLAPRGRGNYGYTF
TRBJ1-2 | TRBV6-6 | NA | NA | TGTGCCAGCAGTTACCTACGAGGGCAGGGGACCTATGGCTACACCTTC | CASSYLRGQGTYGYTF
TRBJ1-2 | TRBV6-5 | TRBD1 | NA | TGTGCCAGCAGGGCCACGGGACAGCAATATGGCTACACCTTC | CASRATGQQYGYTF
TRBJ1-2 | TRBV7-2 | NA | NA | TGTGCCAGCAGCTTTCGCGGCAGGGGCTATGGCTACACCTTC | CASSFRGRGYGYTF
TRBJ2-3 | TRBV9 | TRBD1 | NA | TGTGCCAGCAGCGTAGGGACAGGGGGTGGAAGAAGAGATACGCAGTATTTT | CASSVGTGGGRRDTQYF